The 18 T cell receptor beta chains given below trace back to one sample, sequenced in a study of blood T cell repertoires in COVID-19. Method: immunoSEQ multiplex PCR; TCRdb's copy keeps in-frame clones and lacks some. The sample shows 55,000 to 75,000 clones, about 80% of them seen only once. The sample taken for sequencing was peripheral blood. The receptors originated from a human donor in a cohort sampled during active COVID-19.

V and J are TRBV7-2 and TRBJ1-5; 10 nucleotides match TRBD1. This CDR3 comprises 15 residues. J was trimmed by 4 bases and V by 5 bases; bases with no gene match: 5. CDR1 SGHTA and CDR2 FQGNSA come from the germline V gene. In nucleotides, the CDR3 is TGTGCCAGCAGCCTAAGGACAGGGGGGAATCAGCCCCAGCATTTT. Translation: CASSLRTGGNQPQHF.

This clone was counted a single time. In DNA form, the CDR3 reads TGTGCCAGCAGCTTAGGGGAGGCCACTGAAGCTTTCTTT. Its translation is CASSLGEATEAFF. The chain links TRBV7-2 to TRBJ1-1; no clear D gene. V was clipped by 1 base and J by 4 bases, with 7 bases between them. This CDR3 has 13 amino acids. Germline CDR1 reads SGHTA; CDR2 reads FQGNSA.

There are a few counts of this clone. This chain links TRBV7-2 with TRBJ1-2, with 7 bases lining up with TRBD1. The junction had 8 bases not matched to a gene; V was cut back by 5 bases and J by 5 bases. CDR3 length equals 14 residues. Germline V lookup: CDR1 SGHTA, CDR2 FQGNSA. DNA of the CDR3: TGTGCCAGCAGCACCACGACAGGGAAATATGGCTACACCTTC. Translated: CASSTTTGKYGYTF.

The gene calls are TRBV4-3 and TRBJ1-6, with D uncertain. Germline CDR1 and CDR2: LGHNA and YSLEER. The germline V and J ends were trimmed by 0 bases and 12 bases, with 15 bases remaining between them. The CDR3 runs to 15 residues. The CDR3 here is CASSQEWTGGLPLHF. CDR3 sequence (DNA): TGCGCCAGCAGCCAAGAATGGACTGGAGGATTACCCCTCCACTTT.

The chain employs TRBV11-2 and TRBJ2-7; 11 bases line up with TRBD2. With 5 bases clipped from V and 3 bases from J, the junction kept 6 bases outside the gene matches. The CDR3 runs 15 residues. The germline V gene encodes CDR1 SGHAT and CDR2 FQNNGV. In DNA form, the CDR3 reads TGTGCCAGCAGCGTGGGGACTAGCGGCATCTACGAGCAGTACTTC. Protein sequence: CASSVGTSGIYEQYF.

V usage is TRBV5-4 and J usage is TRBJ2-5, with D tentatively TRBD1 (5 bases). The CDR3 is 13 amino acids. Germline V gives CDR1 SGHNT, CDR2 YYREEE (reference sequence). Trimming left V 3 bases short and J 2 bases short, with 8 bases between. CDR3 sequence reads: CASSSPGQETQYF. For the CDR3, the DNA is TGTGCCAGCAGCTCACCAGGGCAAGAGACCCAGTACTTC.

This chain links TRBV6-2 or TRBV6-3 with TRBJ1-4; D remains unclear. CDR1 and CDR2 from the germline V gene are MNHEY and SVGEGT. V lost 2 bases and J 6 bases, leaving 4 bases between the germline ends. The CDR3 has 12 amino acids. Here the CDR3 DNA reads TGTGCCAGCAGTTACCGGGATGAAAAACTGTTTTTT. This gives the protein CASSYRDEKLFF.

CDR3 sequence (DNA): TGTGCCAGCAGTGAAACGTTCGGGGTGGGGGGGCAAGAGACCCAGTACTTC. It codes for CASSETFGVGGQETQYF. The chain couples TRBV6-1 to TRBJ2-5; 7 bases map to TRBD2. The CDR3 has 17 amino acids. The V gene end was trimmed by 2 bases and the J gene end by 2 bases; junction bases not matched to a gene: 11. Germline lookup yields CDR1 MNHNS and CDR2 SASEGT.

J is TRBJ2-2 and V is TRBV11-2; 8 nucleotides align to TRBD1. Per the germline V gene, CDR1 is SGHAT and CDR2 is FQNNGV. This CDR3 is 15 amino acids long. Losses at the gene ends were 5 bases for V and 5 bases for J; bases not matched to a gene: 7. The DNA for the CDR3 is TGTGCCAGCAGCCCCGACAGGGGAAGAACCGGGGAGCTGTTTTTT. Its protein is CASSPDRGRTGELFF.

The CDR3 spells CASSLLAGGNVQYF. CDR3 in DNA: TGTGCCAGCAGTTTACTTGCAGGGGGGAACGTTCAGTACTTC. V and J are TRBV28 and TRBJ2-4, with D possibly TRBD1 on 7 matching bases. Germline loops: CDR1 MDHEN, CDR2 SYDVKM. This CDR3 is 14 amino acids long. The V end lost 2 bases, the J end lost 11 bases, and 16 bases lay between the germline ends.

The rearrangement links TRBV11-2 to TRBJ2-3; 9 nucleotides match TRBD2. V lost 7 bases and J lost 0; bases outside the gene matches: 8. This CDR3 spans 16 amino acids. Germline values: CDR1 SGHAT, CDR2 FQNNGV. The CDR3 reads CASILTSGVSTDTQYF. CDR3 nucleotide sequence: TGTGCCAGCATCTTGACTAGCGGAGTTAGCACAGATACGCAGTATTTT. Variable domain in full (rest from reference TRBV11-2 and TRBJ2-3): EAGVAQSPRYKIIEKRQSVAFWCNPISGHATLYWYQQILGQGPKLLIQFQNNGVVDDSQLPKDRFSAERLKGVDSTLKIQPAKLEDSAVYLCASILTSGVSTDTQYFGPGTRLTVL.

The chain has TRBV5-1 and TRBJ2-1; tentatively, D is TRBD1 (6 bases). V was trimmed by 0 bases and J by 5 bases, leaving 12 bases between them. The CDR3 sequence is 15 residues long. In germline, CDR1 is SGHRS, CDR2 YFSETQ. CDR3: CASSLVTGFDNEQFF. The DNA for the CDR3 is TGCGCCAGCAGCTTGGTGACAGGTTTTGACAATGAGCAGTTCTTC.

The chain combines TRBV9 with TRBJ2-7; perhaps TRBD1 as D (5 bases). V dropped 4 bases and J dropped 6 bases, with 20 bases sitting between them. CDR1 SGDLS and CDR2 YYNGEE come from the germline V gene. CDR3 length equals 15 residues. CDR3 coding DNA: TGTGCCAGCAGCCCCACGGCAGGGCCCTCTCGCGAGCAGTACTTC. Its protein is CASSPTAGPSREQYF.

The chain combines TRBV28 with TRBJ1-4; D gene unclear. The CDR3 has 14 amino acids. V shed 1 base and J shed 0 bases, with 3 bases lying between them. CDR1 MDHEN and CDR2 SYDVKM come from the germline V gene. The CDR3 spells CASSLSATNEKLFF. The DNA of the CDR3 is TGTGCCAGCAGTTTATCTGCAACTAATGAAAAACTGTTTTTT. The full variable domain, completed using reference TRBV28 and TRBJ1-4, is DVKVTQSSRYLVKRTGEKVFLECVQDMDHENMFWYRQDPGLGLRLIYFSYDVKMKEKGDIPEGYSVSREKKERFSLILESASTNQTSMYLCASSLSATNEKLFFGSGTQLSVL.

This clone was observed once. The V gene is TRBV2, the J gene TRBJ1-4; 8 bases fit TRBD1. The CDR3 length is 14 residues. J lost 8 bases, V lost 4 bases, and 6 bases had no gene match. Germline V gene lookup returns CDR1 SNHLY and CDR2 FYNNEI. In DNA form, the CDR3 reads TGTGCCAGCAGTGTGCAGGGGGCGCGCGAAAAACTGTTTTTT. It specifies CASSVQGAREKLFF.

The J gene is TRBJ2-1, the V gene TRBV5-1; TRBD2 matches 12 bases. The CDR3 is 17 residues long. The junction had 13 bases not matched to a gene; V was cut back by 4 bases and J by 8 bases. Germline lookup yields CDR1 SGHRS and CDR2 YFSETQ. The CDR3 nucleotides read TGCGCCAGCAGCGCGGGCCTAGCGGGAGGGCCTACCGATGAGCAGTTCTTC. It encodes CASSAGLAGGPTDEQFF.

This chain uses TRBV7-3 with TRBJ2-3; D remains ambiguous. The CDR3 loop spans 15 amino acids. Germline V gene data show CDR1 as SGHTA and CDR2 as FQGTGA. V gave up 3 bases and J gave up 0 bases, with 10 bases separating them. The CDR3 nucleotides are TGTGCCAGCAGCTTCAGTGGCGGAAGCACAGATACGCAGTATTTT. Translated: CASSFSGGSTDTQYF. The full variable domain, completed using reference TRBV7-3 and TRBJ2-3, is GAGVSQTPSNKVTEKGKYVELRCDPISGHTALYWYRQSLGQGPEFLIYFQGTGAADDSGLPNDRFFAVRPEGSVSTLKIQRTERGDSAVYLCASSFSGGSTDTQYFGPGTRLTVL.

This clone was observed a few times. The chain joins TRBV7-6 to TRBJ2-2; 8 bases are shared with TRBD1. CDR3 length: 15 amino acids. The germline V gene has CDR1 SGHVS and CDR2 FNYEAQ. J was trimmed by 5 bases and V by 6 bases; bases with no gene match: 8. DNA of the CDR3: TGTGCCAGCAGTGGACAGGGCGGTAGGACCGGGGAGCTGTTTTTT. Its protein is CASSGQGGRTGELFF.